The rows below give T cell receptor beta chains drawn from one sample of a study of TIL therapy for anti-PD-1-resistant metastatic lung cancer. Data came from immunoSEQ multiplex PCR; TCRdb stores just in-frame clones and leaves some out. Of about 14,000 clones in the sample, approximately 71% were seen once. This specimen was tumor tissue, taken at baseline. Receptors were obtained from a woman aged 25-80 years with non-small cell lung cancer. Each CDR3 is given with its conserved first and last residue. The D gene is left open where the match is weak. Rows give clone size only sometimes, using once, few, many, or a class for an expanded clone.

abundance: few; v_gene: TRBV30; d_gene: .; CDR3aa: CAWSVWRGGSPLHF
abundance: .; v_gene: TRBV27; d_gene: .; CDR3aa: CASSPFSGGAPDTQYF
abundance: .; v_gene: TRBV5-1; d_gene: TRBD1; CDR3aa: CASSWQGEGYTF
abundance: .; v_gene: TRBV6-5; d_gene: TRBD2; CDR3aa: CASRALAGPYNEQFF
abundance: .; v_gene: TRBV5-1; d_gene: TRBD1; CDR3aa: CASSTRQGLLNTEAFF
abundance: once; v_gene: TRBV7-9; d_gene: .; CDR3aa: CASSLQGIGGRETQYF
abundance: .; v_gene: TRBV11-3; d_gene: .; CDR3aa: CASSLQEDTEAFF
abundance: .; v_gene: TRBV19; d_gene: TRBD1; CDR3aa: CASSMGGTGTLREQYF
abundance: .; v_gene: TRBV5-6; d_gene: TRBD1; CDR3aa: CASSLETGTGEKLFF
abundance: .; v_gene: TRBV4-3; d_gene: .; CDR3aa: CASSQDLGQPQHF
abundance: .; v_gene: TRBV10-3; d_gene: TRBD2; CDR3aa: CAIGPSGGETQYF
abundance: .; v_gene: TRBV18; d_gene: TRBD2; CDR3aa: CASSPGTSGTYEQYF
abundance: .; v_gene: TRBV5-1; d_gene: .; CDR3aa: CASSLVGTASLVGYGYTF
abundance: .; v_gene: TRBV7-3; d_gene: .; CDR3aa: CASSTNSGSYNSPLHF
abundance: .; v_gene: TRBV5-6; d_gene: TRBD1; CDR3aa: CASSSDRGRDNEQFF
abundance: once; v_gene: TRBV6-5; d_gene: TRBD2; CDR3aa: CASSQGLGGSEQYF
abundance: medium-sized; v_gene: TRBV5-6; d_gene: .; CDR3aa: CASSLGVSGNTIYF
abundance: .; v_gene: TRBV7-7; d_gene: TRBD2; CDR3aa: CASSFRLAGPNEQFF
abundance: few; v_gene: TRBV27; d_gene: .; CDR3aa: CASSFRTAGSPLHF
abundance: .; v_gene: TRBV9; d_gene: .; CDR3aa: CASSPSTLSYEQYF
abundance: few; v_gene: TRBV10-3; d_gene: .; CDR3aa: CAISGDLYTIYF
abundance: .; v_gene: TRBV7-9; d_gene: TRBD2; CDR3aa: CASSYTGGSYEQYF
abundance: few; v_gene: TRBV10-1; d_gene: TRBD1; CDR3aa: CASSEYWQGAWTGELFF
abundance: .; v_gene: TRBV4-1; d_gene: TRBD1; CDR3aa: CASSQNPGQQNRLYGYTF
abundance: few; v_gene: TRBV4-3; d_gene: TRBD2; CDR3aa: CASSQAGGPTDTQYF
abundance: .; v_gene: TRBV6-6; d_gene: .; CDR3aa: CASIIGTSNTEAFF
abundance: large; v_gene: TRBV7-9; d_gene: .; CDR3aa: CASSLSEGQPQHF
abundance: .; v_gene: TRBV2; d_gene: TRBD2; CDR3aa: CASRKRSHPGWGEGETQYF
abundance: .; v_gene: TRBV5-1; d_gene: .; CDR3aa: CASSLWGTPNTGELFF
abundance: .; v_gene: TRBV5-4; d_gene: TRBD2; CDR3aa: CASSLPHGLAGVNDEQYF
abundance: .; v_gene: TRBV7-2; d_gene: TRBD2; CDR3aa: CASSTGLGNTDTQYF
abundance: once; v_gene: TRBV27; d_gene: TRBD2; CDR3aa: CASSFWASGQETQYF
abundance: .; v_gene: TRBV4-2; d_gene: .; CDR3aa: CASSQESFRGTEENYGYTF
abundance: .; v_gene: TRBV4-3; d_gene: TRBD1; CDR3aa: CASSRDRDYQPQHF
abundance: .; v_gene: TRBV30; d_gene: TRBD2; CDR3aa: CAWSVFSGTSGTTDTQYF
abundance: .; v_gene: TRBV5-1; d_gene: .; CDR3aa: CASSLDPVINYGYTF
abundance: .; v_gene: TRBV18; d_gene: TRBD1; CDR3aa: CASSPPTTGGRRDEKLFF
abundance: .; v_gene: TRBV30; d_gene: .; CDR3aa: CAWSPSPYNEQFF
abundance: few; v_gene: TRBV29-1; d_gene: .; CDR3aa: CSVGRGLTEAFF
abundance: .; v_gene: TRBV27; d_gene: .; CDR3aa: CASSLSRGRLMNTEAFF
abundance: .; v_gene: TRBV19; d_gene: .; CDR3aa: CASSILGGGGGTEAFF
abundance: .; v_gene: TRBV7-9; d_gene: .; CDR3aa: CASSARRGNEQYF
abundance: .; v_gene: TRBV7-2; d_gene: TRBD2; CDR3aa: CASSSSGGPYEQYF
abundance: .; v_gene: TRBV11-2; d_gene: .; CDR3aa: CASTRGRNTEAFF
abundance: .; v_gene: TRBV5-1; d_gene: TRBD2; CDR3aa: CASSLRLAGESDTQYF
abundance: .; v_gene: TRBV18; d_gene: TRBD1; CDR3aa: CASSAGTGGGYTF
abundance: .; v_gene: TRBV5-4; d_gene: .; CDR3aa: CASSFPSRRGTEAFF
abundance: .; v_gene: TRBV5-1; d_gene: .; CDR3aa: CASSAGTLNQPQHF
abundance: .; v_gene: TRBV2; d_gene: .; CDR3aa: CASSPRGGAAFF